A selection of T cell receptor beta chains follows, all from one sample in a study of T cell responses to AZD1222 COVID-19 vaccine. TCRdb's copy holds only in-frame clones and misses some; the assay was immunoSEQ multiplex PCR. The table has 140,000 to 150,000 clones, about 91% seen once. The sequenced sample was peripheral blood, obtained on day 0 of AZD1222 vaccination. Every receptor here comes from an adult in good health. Each CDR3 is given with its conserved first and last residue. The D gene is left open where the match is weak. Size is stated for part of the rows, as once, few or many counts, or as a class when the clone is expanded.

D,V,J,size,CDR3,DNA
-,TRBV27,TRBJ1-2,-,CASSFALAYGYTF,TGTGCCAGCAGTTTCGCCTTAGCCTATGGCTACACCTTC
-,TRBV25-1,TRBJ1-4,once,CASSEFSGTTNEKLFF,TGTGCCAGCAGTGAATTCTCCGGGACAACTAATGAAAAACTGTTTTTT
-,TRBV18,TRBJ1-4,-,CASSPGSALRMFF,TGTGCCAGCTCACCCGGCAGCGCCCTGAGAATGTTTTTT
-,TRBV5-6,TRBJ1-5,once,CASSLAIAGTANQPQHF,TGTGCCAGCAGCTTGGCCATTGCAGGGACGGCCAATCAGCCCCAGCATTTT
-,TRBV3-1/TRBV3-2,TRBJ1-2,-,CASRQTGLGGYTF,TGTGCCAGCAGGCAAACAGGGCTGGGAGGCTACACCTTC
-,TRBV10-3,TRBJ2-1,-,CAIRSLSSYNEQFF,TGTGCCATCAGGTCATTAAGCTCCTACAATGAGCAGTTCTTC
-,TRBV18,TRBJ2-3,-,CASSPATGSTDTQYF,TGTGCCAGCTCACCAGCGACAGGTAGCACAGATACGCAGTATTTT
TRBD1,TRBV18,TRBJ1-1,-,CASSPVTGDTEAFF,TGTGCCAGCTCACCTGTGACAGGGGACACTGAAGCTTTCTTT
TRBD1,TRBV2,TRBJ2-2,-,CASSRQGPNTGELFF,TGTGCCAGCAGCCGACAGGGCCCGAACACCGGGGAGCTGTTTTTT
-,TRBV12-3/TRBV12-4,TRBJ1-2,-,CASSLVGEGYTF,TGTGCCAGCAGTTTAGTTGGGGAAGGCTACACCTTC
-,TRBV9,TRBJ2-2,once,CASSVVLGTGELFF,TGTGCCAGCAGCGTAGTACTGGGAACCGGGGAGCTGTTTTTT
TRBD1,TRBV24-1,TRBJ1-2,-,CATSESGTGVRGYTF,TGTGCCACCAGTGAGTCCGGGACAGGGGTACGTGGCTACACCTTC
-,TRBV12-5,TRBJ2-5,-,CASGLSLQGAQYF,TGTGCTAGTGGTTTGTCCCTGCAGGGAGCCCAGTACTTC
-,TRBV5-1,TRBJ2-3,-,CASSSLGGRSGTDTQYF,TGCGCCAGCAGCTCTCTTGGGGGACGATCGGGCACAGATACGCAGTATTTT
-,TRBV5-1,TRBJ1-2,-,CASSLALQEGYGYTF,TGCGCCAGCAGCTTGGCTCTGCAGGAAGGCTATGGCTACACCTTC
-,TRBV5-5,TRBJ1-1,-,CASSLVTANTEAFF,TGTGCCAGCAGCTTGGTGACAGCGAACACTGAAGCTTTCTTT
TRBD1,TRBV6-2/TRBV6-3,TRBJ1-5,-,CASSTYYRGQPQHF,TGTGCCAGCAGTACCTACTACAGGGGCCAGCCCCAGCATTTT
-,TRBV7-7,TRBJ2-5,-,CASSLAVFETQYF,TGTGCTAGCAGCTTAGCGGTTTTCGAGACCCAGTACTTC
-,TRBV14,TRBJ2-2,-,CASSPRAVGELFF,TGTGCCAGCAGCCCCCGGGCAGTCGGGGAGCTGTTTTTT
-,TRBV10-3,TRBJ1-6,-,CAIRGVPNSPLHF,TGTGCCATCAGGGGGGTCCCAAATTCACCCCTCCACTTT
-,TRBV28,TRBJ2-2,-,CASTEQGGTGELFF,TGTGCCAGCACGGAACAGGGTGGAACCGGGGAGCTGTTTTTT
-,TRBV3-1/TRBV3-2,TRBJ1-4,-,CASSRQATNEKLFF,TGTGCCAGCAGCCGCCAGGCAACTAATGAAAAACTGTTTTTT
-,TRBV5-1,TRBJ1-1,-,CASSLGTRGAMNTEAFF,TGCGCCAGCAGCTTGGGAACCCGGGGCGCGATGAACACTGAAGCTTTCTTT
-,TRBV5-1,TRBJ2-5,-,CASSLALRETQYF,TGCGCCAGCAGCTTGGCCCTAAGGGAGACCCAGTACTTC
TRBD1,TRBV7-9,TRBJ1-1,-,CASSFAPGQGTEAFF,TGTGCCAGCAGCTTTGCTCCGGGACAGGGGACTGAAGCTTTCTTT
-,TRBV3-1/TRBV3-2,TRBJ1-2,-,CASSQGGRASTYGYTF,TGTGCCAGCAGCCAAGGGGGCCGGGCCTCAACCTATGGCTACACCTTC
-,TRBV11-1,TRBJ1-1,-,CASSLLAAYTEAFF,TGTGCCAGCAGCTTACTCGCAGCGTATACTGAAGCTTTCTTT
TRBD2,TRBV7-2,TRBJ2-3,-,CASSLMIGTSLTDTQYF,TGTGCCAGCAGCTTAATGATTGGGACTAGCCTCACAGATACGCAGTATTTT
-,TRBV7-9,TRBJ1-5,-,CASSLEGGAGNQPQHF,TGTGCCAGCAGCTTGGAGGGGGGGGCTGGAAATCAGCCCCAGCATTTT
-,TRBV27,TRBJ1-4,-,CASSLQRWGEKLFF,TGTGCCAGCAGTTTACAGAGGTGGGGGGAAAAACTGTTTTTT
-,TRBV5-1,TRBJ1-6,-,CASSRASGGSSYNSPLHF,TGCGCCAGCAGCCGGGCCAGCGGGGGGAGCTCCTATAATTCACCCCTCCACTTT
-,TRBV6-5,TRBJ2-3,-,CASSYWGRADTQYF,TGTGCCAGCAGTTACTGGGGGCGCGCAGATACGCAGTATTTT
-,TRBV19,TRBJ2-5,-,CASKVGAAGETQYF,TGTGCCAGTAAGGTGGGGGCCGCCGGAGAGACCCAGTACTTC